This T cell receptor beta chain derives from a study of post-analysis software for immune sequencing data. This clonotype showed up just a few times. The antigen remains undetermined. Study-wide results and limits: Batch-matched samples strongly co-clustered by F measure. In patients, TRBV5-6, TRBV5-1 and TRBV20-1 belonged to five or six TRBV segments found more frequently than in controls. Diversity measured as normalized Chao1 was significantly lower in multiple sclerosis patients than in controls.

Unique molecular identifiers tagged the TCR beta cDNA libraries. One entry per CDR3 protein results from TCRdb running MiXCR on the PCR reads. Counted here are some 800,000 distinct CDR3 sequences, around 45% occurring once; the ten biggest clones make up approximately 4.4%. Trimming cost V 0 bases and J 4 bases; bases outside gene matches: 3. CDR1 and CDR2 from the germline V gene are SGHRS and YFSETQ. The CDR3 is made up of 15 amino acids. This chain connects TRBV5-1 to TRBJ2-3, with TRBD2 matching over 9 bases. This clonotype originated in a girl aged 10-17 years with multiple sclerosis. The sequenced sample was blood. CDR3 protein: CASSLVLAGADTQYF. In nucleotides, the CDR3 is TGCGCCAGCAGCTTGGTATTAGCGGGAGCAGATACGCAGTATTTT.